This passage covers 8 T cell receptor beta chains from one sample sequenced in a study of blood T cell repertoires in COVID-19. TCRdb keeps only in-frame clones here, not all; method: immunoSEQ multiplex PCR. The sample has under 200,000 clones; 70% to 90% are singletons. Sequencing was carried out using peripheral blood. The receptors were gathered from a woman over 75 with COVID-19, enrolled during active disease.

The gene calls are TRBV7-2 and TRBJ1-5; 9 positions agree with TRBD1. Germline lookup yields CDR1 SGHTA and CDR2 FQGNSA. The CDR3 length is 15 residues. J gave up 5 bases and V 5 bases, and 7 bases lay outside the gene matches. CDR3 residues: CASSTMDRGDQPQHF. The DNA of the CDR3 is TGTGCCAGCAGCACAATGGACAGGGGAGATCAGCCCCAGCATTTT.

The chain combines TRBV5-1 with TRBJ2-1; no clear D gene. The CDR3 loop spans 15 amino acids. Looked up from germline, CDR1 is SGHRS and CDR2 is YFSETQ. V dropped 1 base and J dropped 0 bases, with 8 bases sitting between them. The chain's CDR3 is CASSLLSTSYNEQFF. CDR3 bases: TGCGCCAGCAGCTTGCTTAGCACCTCCTACAATGAGCAGTTCTTC.

Here the CDR3 reads CASRPDRGVNIQYF. DNA of the CDR3: TGTGCCAGCAGACCGGACAGGGGAGTCAACATTCAGTACTTC. This chain connects TRBV6-5 to TRBJ2-4; 9 nucleotides line up with TRBD1. V lost 6 bases and J lost 7; bases outside the gene matches: 7. CDR3 length equals 14 residues. Looked up from germline, CDR1 is MNHEY and CDR2 is SVGAGI.

The chain employs TRBV9 and TRBJ2-1; a weak D match, TRBD2 (5 bases). Trimming removed 3 bases from V and 9 bases from J, with 22 bases in between. Germline V gives CDR1 SGDLS, CDR2 YYNGEE. This CDR3 spans 16 amino acids. The CDR3 nucleotides read TGTGCCAGCAGCGGTACGGACTTATTCCCTTTGGGTGAGCAGTTCTTC. Amino acid sequence: CASSGTDLFPLGEQFF.

This clone was seen once. This sequence joins TRBV19 and TRBJ1-4, with a possible D match to TRBD1 (5 bases). The CDR3 consists of 15 residues. The germline CDR1 and CDR2 sequences are LNHDA and SQIVND (reference sequence). V dropped 3 bases and J dropped 4 bases, with 12 bases sitting between them. CDR3 coding DNA: TGTGCCAGTAGTATCCGCAGGGCCGGTAATGAAAAACTGTTTTTT. Its protein product is CASSIRRAGNEKLFF.

With respect to this clone: Other DNA sequences from this sample encode an identical CDR3 as well. J is TRBJ1-5 and V is TRBV7-2; D perhaps matches TRBD1 (6 bases). This CDR3 contains 14 residues. The germline V gene has CDR1 SGHTA and CDR2 FQGNSA. The germline V and J ends were trimmed by 3 bases and 4 bases, with 10 bases remaining between them. CDR3 region: CASSLGHSNQPQHF. DNA for the CDR3: TGTGCCAGCAGCTTGGGACATAGTAATCAGCCCCAGCATTTT.

The chain combines TRBV24-1 with TRBJ1-5; D remains unclear. V was shortened by 6 bases and J by 3 bases, with 14 bases between the two germline ends. CDR1 and CDR2 from the germline V gene are KGHDR and SFDVKD. The CDR3 covers 15 residues. The CDR3 region is CATSSGRSFNQPQHF. CDR3 DNA sequence: TGTGCCACCAGTTCGGGGAGGAGTTTCAATCAGCCCCAGCATTTT.

The genes are TRBV5-8 and TRBJ1-2; 8 nucleotides align to TRBD1. Trimming at V came to 1 base and at J to 7 bases, leaving 6 bases not matched to a gene. The CDR3 spans 14 residues. CDR1 and CDR2 from the germline V gene are SGHTS and YDEGEE. The CDR3 bases are TGTGCCAGCAGCTTGAATGGACAGGGTGGTGGCTACACCTTC. Its translation: CASSLNGQGGGYTF.